Listed here are 21 T cell receptor beta chains from one sample, sequenced in a study of blood T cell repertoires in COVID-19. TCRdb's copy holds only in-frame clones and misses some; the assay was immunoSEQ multiplex PCR. The repertoire includes around 260,000 clones, roughly 80% of them detected once, and roughly 4% sits in the top ten. The sample consisted of PBMCs or T cells enriched from blood (not recorded which). The receptor set was obtained from a man aged 25-40 years with acute COVID-19.

This sequence joins TRBV29-1 and TRBJ2-1; 8 bases agree with TRBD2. CDR3 length: 17 amino acids. Germline CDR1 SQVTM, CDR2 ANQGSEA. J was trimmed by 0 bases and V by 1 base; bases with no gene match: 8. CDR3 sequence reads: CSVEGLALQRSYNEQFF. CDR3 coding DNA: TGCAGCGTTGAAGGACTAGCGTTACAACGCTCCTACAATGAGCAGTTCTTC.

V and J are TRBV3-1 (or the pseudogene TRBV3-2) and TRBJ1-4; 8 positions match TRBD1. With V trimmed by 1 base and J by 3 bases, 13 bases remained unmatched. Per the germline V gene, CDR1 is LGHDT and CDR2 is YNNKEL (reference sequence). This CDR3 has 19 residues. Here the CDR3 reads CASSQGGQVTGRANEKLFF. CDR3 nucleotide sequence: TGTGCCAGCAGCCAAGGGGGACAGGTTACAGGGCGGGCTAATGAAAAACTGTTTTTT.

The V gene is TRBV13, the J gene TRBJ1-1; the D gene is possibly TRBD1 (5 bases). Germline V gene sequence: CDR1 PRHDT, CDR2 FYEKMQ (reference sequence). V was cut by 5 bases and J by 1 base, with 8 bases left in between. The CDR3 runs to 13 residues. Written as DNA, the CDR3 is TGTGCCAGCAGCCAGGGCCCGAACACTGAAGCTTTCTTT. The encoded protein is CASSQGPNTEAFF.

The chain couples TRBV5-1 to TRBJ1-3, with no clear D. The germline gives CDR1 SGHRS, CDR2 YFSETQ. This CDR3 comprises 16 residues. Trimming stripped 0 bases from V and 2 bases from J, with 12 bases between. In nucleotides, the CDR3 is TGCGCCAGCAGCTTGGAAGTACGGGGAGCTGGAAACACCATATATTTT. The encoded protein is CASSLEVRGAGNTIYF. The whole variable domain, remainder taken from reference TRBV5-1 and TRBJ1-3, is KAGVTQTPRYLIKTRGQQVTLSCSPISGHRSVSWYQQTPGQGLQFLFEYFSETQRNKGNFPGRFSGRQFSNSRSEMNVSTLELGDSALYLCASSLEVRGAGNTIYFGEGSWLTVV.

This clone was counted between two and nine times. V is TRBV7-2 and J is TRBJ2-1, with D possibly matching TRBD2 (6 bases). The CDR3 covers 17 residues. Trimming shortened V by 2 bases and J by 2 bases, and 16 bases separated the two germline ends. Germline V gene data show CDR1 as SGHTA and CDR2 as FQGNSA. CDR3 coding DNA: TGTGCCAGCAGCTTACTCCGTCCGGGGGTACCCTACAATGAGCAGTTCTTC. Translated: CASSLLRPGVPYNEQFF.

This chain joins TRBV28 and TRBJ2-7; weak D call: TRBD2 (6 bases). The CDR3 length is 13 residues. The V gene lost 5 bases and the J gene lost 5 bases, with 13 bases spanning the gap. Germline CDR1 is MDHEN and CDR2 is SYDVKM. CDR3 in amino acids: CASSLGTPHEQYV. DNA for the CDR3: TGTGCCAGCAGTCTCGGGACTCCCCACGAGCAGTACGTC.

The CDR3 here is CATLLAGIGNEQFF. CDR3 coding DNA: TGTGCCACCTTACTAGCGGGCATCGGCAATGAGCAGTTCTTC. J is TRBJ2-1 and V is TRBV7-2; 9 nucleotides agree with TRBD2. After removal of 10 bases from V and 6 bases from J, the junction contained 10 bases not matched to a gene. The germline CDR1 and CDR2 sequences are SGHTA and FQGNSA. The CDR3 spans 14 residues.

V usage is TRBV19 and J usage is TRBJ2-2; TRBD2 might be the D (6 bases). The CDR3 extends over 15 amino acids. CDR1 LNHDA and CDR2 SQIVND come from the germline V gene (reference sequence). V lost 5 bases to trimming and J lost 2 bases, with 12 bases between them. The CDR3 DNA reads TGTGCCAGTAGTTCCTACGGGACTAACACCGGGGAGCTGTTTTTT. Its translation is CASSSYGTNTGELFF.

The chain joins TRBV7-9 to TRBJ2-7, with a weak D call TRBD1 (7 bases). Germline lookup yields CDR1 SEHNR and CDR2 FQNEAQ (reference sequence). The CDR3 is 14 residues long. Trimming took 5 bases from V and 0 from J, leaving 11 bases between them. The CDR3 DNA follows: TGTGCCAGCAGCCGCGGGACAGACTCCTACGAGCAGTACGTC. Protein: CASSRGTDSYEQYV.

As regards this clone: Germline is not matched at one junction end, which may reflect a read error. This rearrangement joins TRBV5-1 to TRBJ2-1; 10 nucleotides line up with TRBD1. CDR3 length: 14 amino acids. The germline CDR1 and CDR2 sequences are SGHRS and YFSETQ. The CDR3 sequence: CASSYYRGQGEQFF. The CDR3 coding sequence is TGTGCCAGCAGCTATTACAGGGGACAGGGGGAGCAGTTCTTC.

On this clone itself: This same CDR3 is encoded by further DNA sequences in the sample. V and J are TRBV20-1 and TRBJ1-1; no clear D gene. V lost 3 bases, J lost 4 bases, and 6 bases lay in between. The germline CDR1 and CDR2 sequences are DFQATT and SNEGSKA (reference sequence). This CDR3 has 11 residues. For the CDR3, the DNA is TGCAGTGCTAGGATCGGCACTGAAGCTTTCTTT. Residues: CSARIGTEAFF.

The gene calls are TRBV27 and TRBJ2-7; D is perhaps TRBD1 (6 bases). Germline values: CDR1 MNHEY, CDR2 SMNVEV (reference sequence). V was trimmed by 0 bases and J by 7 bases, leaving 10 bases between them. The CDR3 extends over 13 amino acids. The DNA of the CDR3 is TGTGCCAGCAGTTTATCGTATACAGGGGAGCAGTACGTC. It encodes CASSLSYTGEQYV.

This chain uses TRBV3-1 (or the pseudogene TRBV3-2) with TRBJ2-7; no firm D call. CDR3 size: 11 residues. The germline V gene has CDR1 LGHDT and CDR2 YNNKEL (reference sequence). CDR3 sequence: CASSRISVLNV. DNA for the CDR3: TGTGCCAGCAGCCGTATATCCGTACTTAACGTC.

A few counts support this clone. The chain uses TRBV5-6 and TRBJ1-1, with unresolved D. V dropped 4 bases and J dropped 6 bases, with 7 bases sitting between them. Per germline, CDR1 SGHDT and CDR2 YYEEEE. The CDR3 consists of 11 residues. DNA of the CDR3: TGTGCCAGCAGCGGAGGAGCTGAAGCTTTCTTT. Translation: CASSGGAEAFF.

With regard to this clone: At one end, the junction sequence differs from germline, possibly due to a read error. The genes are TRBV5-1 and TRBJ2-1; tentative D call: TRBD2 (5 bases). The CDR3 spans 13 residues. Germline values: CDR1 SGHRS, CDR2 YFSETQ. CDR3 protein: CASSSQGGNEQFF. As DNA, the CDR3 is TGTGCCAGCAGTTCGCAAGGAGGCAATGAGCAGTTCTTC.

This clone was seen just once. The chain employs TRBV2 and TRBJ1-5, with 7 bases aligning to TRBD1. This CDR3 spans 12 amino acids. Germline trimming cut 5 bases from V and 10 bases from J; bases unmatched to any gene: 5. The V gene's germline CDR1 is SNHLY and CDR2 FYNNEI. The CDR3: CASSSDRHPQHF. The CDR3, as DNA: TGTGCCAGCAGTTCGGACAGGCACCCCCAGCATTTT. The variable domain in full, completed from reference TRBV2 and TRBJ1-5, reads EPEVTQTPSHQVTQMGQEVILRCVPISNHLYFYWYRQILGQKVEFLVSFYNNEISEKSEIFDDQFSVERPDGSNFTLKIRSTKLEDSAMYFCASSSDRHPQHFGDGTRLSIL.

J is TRBJ1-5 and V is TRBV5-4; TRBD1 is a possible D gene (5 bases). The V gene's germline CDR1 is SGHNT and CDR2 YYREEE (reference sequence). The CDR3 loop spans 15 amino acids. The V end lost 1 base, the J end lost 4 bases, and 12 bases lay between the germline ends. The DNA for the CDR3 is TGTGCCAGCAGCTTGATGAAGGGGTCGAATCAGCCCCAGCATTTT. Amino acid sequence: CASSLMKGSNQPQHF.

The chain recombines TRBV28 with TRBJ2-3, with 7 positions matching TRBD1. V dropped 8 bases and J dropped 5; count of bases not matched to a gene: 7. CDR3 length: 13 residues. Germline CDR1 MDHEN, CDR2 SYDVKM. The CDR3 DNA is TGTGCCAGCCAAAAGGGGGCAGTAGATACGCAGTATTTT. It yields the protein CASQKGAVDTQYF.

The chain couples TRBV5-1 to TRBJ2-2; 8 nucleotides line up with TRBD1. This CDR3 is built from 13 residues. CDR1 and CDR2 (germline): SGHRS, YFSETQ. J was trimmed by 9 bases and V by 7 bases; bases with no gene match: 8. CDR3 loop: CASAMTGARELFF. The CDR3 DNA is TGCGCCAGCGCTATGACAGGGGCCCGGGAGCTGTTTTTT.

This clone was picked up one time. The rearrangement links TRBV7-2 to TRBJ1-1; D not certain. This CDR3 spans 13 amino acids. Trimming removed 2 bases at V and 5 bases at J, with 9 bases between. Germline lookup yields CDR1 SGHTA and CDR2 FQGNSA. The CDR3 DNA reads as TGTGCCAGCAGCTTACTAGGGAGTACTGAAGCTTTCTTT. This encodes CASSLLGSTEAFF.

This chain uses TRBV25-1 with TRBJ1-3, with D possibly TRBD1 on 6 matching bases. The CDR3 runs to 16 residues. CDR1 and CDR2 from the germline V gene are MGHDK and SYGVNS. V was trimmed by 4 bases and J by 1 base, leaving 14 bases between them. CDR3 sequence reads: CASSGPKGGSGNTIYF. The CDR3 bases are TGTGCCAGCAGTGGGCCCAAAGGGGGTTCTGGAAACACCATATATTTT.